Given below is one T cell receptor beta chain in context. Its matching antigen is unknown. This sample stems from a study of shared clonotypes between healthy human individuals. Germline V gene lookup returns CDR1 LNHDA and CDR2 SQIVND (reference sequence). Between the trimmed V and J ends, which lost 6 bases and 1 base, there was a span of 10 bases. The CDR3 contains 14 residues. Study observations and caveats: Between a handful of donors, naive CD4 clonotypes were shared at a level of roughly 5.5%.

Produced via immunoSEQ multiplex PCR; TCRdb's table is partial and in-frame only. The top ten hold 0.1% to 0.15% of the sample, which has over 2 million clones, 85% to 95% seen once. The TCR comes from a man between 18 and 35 years old in good health. This chain connects TRBV19 to TRBJ1-5; the D is unclear. Source material: naive CD4+ T cells sorted from blood. Subset here: CD45RA+ positively selected. The CDR3 region is CASSKGPSNQPQHF. CDR3 sequence (DNA): TGTGCCAGTAGCAAAGGACCAAGCAATCAGCCCCAGCATTTT.